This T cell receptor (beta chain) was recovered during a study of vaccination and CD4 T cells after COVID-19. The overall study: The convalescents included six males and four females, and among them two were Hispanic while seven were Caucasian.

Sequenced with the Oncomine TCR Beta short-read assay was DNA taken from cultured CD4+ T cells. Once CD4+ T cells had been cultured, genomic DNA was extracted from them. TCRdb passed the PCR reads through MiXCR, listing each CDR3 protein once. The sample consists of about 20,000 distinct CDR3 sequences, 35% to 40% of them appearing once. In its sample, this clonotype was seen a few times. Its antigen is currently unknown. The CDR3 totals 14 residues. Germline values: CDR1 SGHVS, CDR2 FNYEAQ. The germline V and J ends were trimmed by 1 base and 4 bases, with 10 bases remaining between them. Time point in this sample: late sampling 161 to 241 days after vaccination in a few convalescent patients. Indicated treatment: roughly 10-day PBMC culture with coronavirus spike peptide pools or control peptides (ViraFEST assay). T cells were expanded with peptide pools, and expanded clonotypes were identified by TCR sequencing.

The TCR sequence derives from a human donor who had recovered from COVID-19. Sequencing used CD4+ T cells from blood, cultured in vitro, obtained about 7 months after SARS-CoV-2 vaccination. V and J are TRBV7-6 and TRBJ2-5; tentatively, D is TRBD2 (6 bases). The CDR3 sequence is CASSLDGGRETQYF. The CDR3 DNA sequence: TGTGCCAGCAGCTTAGACGGGGGAAGAGAGACCCAGTACTTC.